This record concerns one T cell receptor beta chain sequence. What it binds is unknown. This specimen comes from a study of shared clonotypes between healthy human individuals. Study details: Donors had three CD4 naive, three CD4 memory, two CD8 naive and one CD8 memory plate apiece. Study-level findings and limits: Blood alone was sampled, and tissue repertoires likely differ. Of the naive CD4 clonotypes, 4% to 5% were shared across four donors.

Sequenced by immunoSEQ multiplex PCR; TCRdb stores in-frame clones only, minus some. Here the sample spans about a million clones, approximately 76% being singletons. V gave up 5 bases and J gave up 3 bases, with 13 bases separating them. Looked up from germline, CDR1 is MNHNS and CDR2 is SASEGT. This CDR3 region has 15 residues. The rearrangement joins TRBV6-1 to TRBJ1-4; perhaps TRBD1 as D (6 bases). Sequenced material: memory CD4+ T cells sorted from blood. The subset is: CD45RA-negative fraction. The source of this sequence is a man aged 18-30 years in good health. This CDR3 reads CASSTGILSNEKLFF. The CDR3 bases are TGTGCCAGCAGTACAGGGATCCTTTCTAATGAAAAACTGTTTTTT.